This note documents a single T cell receptor beta chain sequence. At the DNA level, this CDR3 is encoded by other sequences in the same sample as well. Losses at the gene ends were 8 bases for V and 7 bases for J; bases not matched to a gene: 0. Germline V lookup: CDR1 MNHNS, CDR2 SASEGT. This CDR3 has 13 residues. This sample stems from a study of cytomegalovirus exposure and HLA in healthy donors. The method was immunoSEQ multiplex PCR; TCRdb's version includes in-frame clones alone and lacks a portion of them. The sample lists hundreds of thousands of clones; 86% were seen once. The chain is built from TRBV6-1 and TRBJ2-1, with TRBD2 identical over 15 bases. Sequences were obtained from PBMCs. This clonotype was obtained from a woman under 30 in good health and CMV-seronegative. CDR3 nucleotides: TGTGCCAGCGGACTAGCGGGAGGGAATGAGCAGTTCTTC. Its translation is CASGLAGGNEQFF.